The entry below describes one T cell receptor (beta chain). 60 Vbeta and 13 Jbeta primers were used in PCR. The data were produced by immunoSEQ multiplex PCR, yet TCRdb's version contains in-frame clones alone and is incomplete. The sample includes 150,000 to 200,000 clones. The data derive from a study of cytomegalovirus exposure and HLA in healthy donors. In germline, CDR1 is LNHNV, CDR2 YYDKDF (reference sequence). V was clipped by 7 bases and J by 8 bases, with 15 bases between them. The CDR3 consists of 13 residues. Sequenced material: PBMCs. This chain links TRBV15 with TRBJ2-4, with D perhaps TRBD1 (6 bases). This clonotype originated in a woman under 30 in good health and CMV-seropositive. The CDR3 spells CATNSEQGHIQYF. The CDR3 nucleotides are TGTGCCACCAACTCAGAACAGGGACACATTCAGTACTTC.